This record concerns one T cell receptor (beta chain) sequence. Its antigen is unknown. Within one base of it there is no much larger clone, and no base qualities were kept. The CDR3 regions of human TCRbeta chains were analyzed by immunosequencing. Per the source publication's procedure: TCRs in the repertoires were matched against a reference library of SARS-CoV-2-specific TCRs that had been generated with the MIRA antigen-specificity platform. Breadth was defined as the fraction of unique TCRs that were SARS-CoV-2-associated. Depth was defined as the fraction of total T cells that were SARS-CoV-2-associated. Using the MIRA data, each spike-specific TCR was mapped to the spike region that the TCR reacts to and placed in a CD4 or CD8 class. Log10-transformed breadth and depth values were compared by one-way ANOVA with Sidak's multiple comparisons tests. Here the immuneACCESS table is served through TCRdb, limited to in-frame sequences with V and J called. Missing clones are a known gap in these copies; in checked studies unresolved V genes cover under half, and the rest lacks a known reason. V, J and clone size reflect that table, while D and trimming were determined from the DNA. A total of tens of thousands of clones appear in this sample, 80% to 90% of them only once. The ten largest make up more than 14% of the sample.

Measured from the cysteine to the phenylalanine, the CDR3 is 15 residues long. The only DNA kept is the CDR3, 45 bases in frame from the first base. The germline V gene (reference sequence) sets CDR1 to LNHDA and CDR2 to SQIVND. Trimming costs V 6 bases and J 6 bases, and their ends lie 20 bases apart. This sample's time point label indicates: about 28 days (+/-7) after the second vaccine dose. AZD1222 recipients whose second dose came at about 4 weeks and those whose second dose came at about 12 weeks were combined into one group, since spike-specific TCR depth and breadth did not differ between the two schedules. Vaccinee samples came from UK trials COV001 and COV002, including a single-blind randomized controlled phase 2/3 trial of AZD1222 (ChAdOx1 nCoV-19) in healthy adults. For TCRbeta chain sequencing, PBMC samples from trial participants were taken at day 0 and at day 28 after the second dose.

This sample is drawn from a study of T cell responses to AZD1222 COVID-19 vaccine (dated by TCRdb to the early 2020s). For the wider study: TCR sequencing was performed for roughly 250 trial participants, of whom about 200 were given two doses of AZD1222 and around 26 were given two doses of MenACWY control vaccine. Enrollment into the trials was organized by age into subgroups of 18-55, 56-69 and 70-plus years, and those subgroups contained approximately 160, 26 and 62 TCR-sequenced participants, respectively.

General conclusions and limits of the study: No day 14 peak-response samples were available, so repertoires were characterized only after the peak T cell response. Spike-specific TCR breadth and depth rose significantly after two AZD1222 doses compared with day 0 and with MenACWY recipients. Participants were mostly white British and included more females than males, and it was suggested by the authors that clonal diversity may have been underestimated. Conclusions about previously exposed vaccinees are limited, since just a handful of AZD1222 recipients were seropositive for SARS-CoV-2 at baseline. Vaccine-associated CD4 TCRs spanned the whole spike protein, with dominant responses in regions 160-218 and 743-854. In the small 56-69-year group, the increase in depth fell short of significance, most likely because of low power. Epitopes outside the regions mutated in the B.1.351 and B.1.1.7 variants were reportedly recognized by nearly half of the unique spike-specific TCRs.

This specimen consisted of peripheral blood, obtained 28 days after the second AZD1222 dose. The sequence was collected from an adult who received the AZD1222 COVID-19 vaccine. The chain is made from TRBV19 and TRBJ1-2; TRBD1 could be the D gene, as 5 bases match. The DNA reads as follows: TGTGCCAGTAGGCGGGGGGGAAATCCTGGGGATGGCTACACCTTC. It codes for CASRRGGNPGDGYTF.